A single sample gave rise to the 20 T cell receptor beta chains below, sequenced in a study of molecular identifiers for immune sequencing clone quantification. From the PCR reads, TCRdb called clonotypes with MiXCR, one entry per CDR3 protein. Seen here are approximately 550,000 distinct CDR3 sequences, about 25% observed once, and the top ten hold under 0.8%. Sequencing was done on a sample of naive CD8+ T cells from blood, with Jurkat cell RNA spiked in. Subset reported: FACS-sorted CD8+CD4-CCR7+CD45RA+ naive T cells. Receptor source: a human donor in good health. Some libraries in this study had Jurkat cell RNA spiked in.

This clonotype came up many times. The chain couples TRBV28 to TRBJ2-3; 9 bases line up with TRBD1. The V segment lost 6 bases and the J segment 5 bases; nucleotides outside the gene matches: 9. The CDR3 extends over 15 amino acids. CDR1 and CDR2 (germline): MDHEN, SYDVKM. CDR3 region: CASRLEGQGIDTQYF. For the CDR3, the DNA is TGTGCCAGCAGACTAGAGGGACAGGGAATAGATACGCAGTATTTT.

V gene TRBV12-3 or TRBV12-4 combines with J gene TRBJ1-5; 9 positions match TRBD1. The CDR3 has 14 residues. The V and J ends lost 6 bases and 7 bases, in that order; junction bases with no gene match: 7. The CDR3 sequence is CASRITGGWQPQHF. DNA of the CDR3: TGTGCCAGCAGAATCACAGGGGGCTGGCAGCCCCAGCATTTT.

This rearrangement joins TRBV2 to TRBJ2-7, with 8 bases identical to TRBD1. The germline V gene has CDR1 SNHLY and CDR2 FYNNEI. With 0 bases clipped from V and 10 bases from J, the junction kept 23 bases outside the gene matches. This CDR3 spans 19 amino acids. For the CDR3, the DNA is TGTGCCAGCAGTGAAGCTGGGACAGGAGCAAGGGCCCTCGATTTCGGTCAGTACTTC. Protein: CASSEAGTGARALDFGQYF.

The chain is built from TRBV4-2 and TRBJ2-4; D is ambiguous. V dropped 0 bases and J dropped 7 bases, with 13 bases sitting between them. The V gene's germline CDR1 is LGHNA and CDR2 YNFKEQ. The CDR3 consists of 15 residues. DNA for the CDR3: TGTGCCAGCAGCCAAGATCCTGGTCTATCGAACATTCAGTACTTC. Translated: CASSQDPGLSNIQYF.

This clonotype has a handful of counts. This rearrangement joins TRBV7-9 to TRBJ1-5; D remains ambiguous. CDR1 is SEHNR and CDR2 is FQNEAQ in the germline V gene (reference sequence). V was shortened by 4 bases and J by 4 bases, with 11 bases between the two germline ends. This CDR3 has 14 amino acids. CDR3 protein: CASSSTTSNQPQHF. The CDR3 coding sequence is TGTGCCAGCAGCTCAACTACTTCAAATCAGCCCCAGCATTTT.

This clonotype was detected ten times or more. This rearrangement joins TRBV20-1 to TRBJ2-3; 11 bases are shared with TRBD2. The length of the CDR3 is 16 residues. Germline-derived CDR1 and CDR2 are DFQATT and SNEGSKA (reference sequence). V gave up 2 bases and J gave up 6 bases; unmatched junction bases: 10. The CDR3 nucleotides read TGCAGTGCTAGATCGGAACTAGCGGGGGAGAGGGATACGCAGTATTTT. It encodes CSARSELAGERDTQYF.

This clonotype was counted ten times or more. The chain uses TRBV2 and TRBJ2-5; D not certain. Trimming removed 6 bases at V and 1 base at J, with 12 bases between. The germline gives CDR1 SNHLY, CDR2 FYNNEI. The CDR3 totals 14 residues. The CDR3 is CASRDMDGQETQYF. The CDR3 region has the DNA TGTGCCAGCAGGGATATGGACGGCCAAGAGACCCAGTACTTC.

The chain recombines TRBV3-1 with TRBJ2-7; D may be TRBD2 (5 bases). The CDR3 is made up of 15 amino acids. The ends were cut back, 4 bases at V and 0 bases at J, with 13 bases in the middle. CDR1 and CDR2 from the germline V gene are LGHDT and YNNKEL (reference sequence). In nucleotides, the CDR3 is TGTGCCAGCAGCCCCCAGGCGGGTCGCTCCTACGAGCAGTACTTC. It is translated as CASSPQAGRSYEQYF.

This clonotype was found a few times. This chain connects TRBV30 to TRBJ2-1; D perhaps matches TRBD2 (5 bases). The CDR3 length is 16 residues. Trimming shortened V by 3 bases and J by 6 bases, and 21 bases separated the two germline ends. In germline, CDR1 is GTSNPN, CDR2 SVGIG (reference sequence). The CDR3 DNA follows: TGTGCCTGGAGCGTACTCCCCGAGACGGCGGGCAATGAGCAGTTCTTC. It encodes CAWSVLPETAGNEQFF.

Turning to this clonotype: At one of its ends the junction is not consistent with the germline gene, which may arise from a read error. This chain connects TRBV5-6 to TRBJ1-5, with 7 bases aligning to TRBD1. Germline values: CDR1 SGHDT, CDR2 YYEEEE. The CDR3 is 19 residues long. The CDR3 loop is CASSRLAGTADYYNQPQQF. The CDR3 DNA reads as TGTGCCAGCAGCAGATTGGCCGGGACAGCTGACTACTACAATCAGCCCCAGCAATTT. Together with reference TRBV5-6 and TRBJ1-5, the CDR3 gives the full variable domain: DAGVTQSPTHLIKTRGQQVTLRCSPKSGHDTVSWYQQALGQGPQFIFQYYEEEERQRGNFPDRFSGHQFPNYSSELNVNALLLGDSALYLCASSRLAGTADYYNQPQQFGDGTRLSIL.

This chain links TRBV2 with TRBJ2-7; D not resolved. Deletions cut 5 bases from V and 3 bases from J, with 11 bases between. This CDR3 has 13 amino acids. Per germline, CDR1 SNHLY and CDR2 FYNNEI. CDR3 sequence reads: CASSPRVGYEQYF. DNA for the CDR3: TGTGCCAGCAGTCCCCGTGTAGGCTACGAGCAGTACTTC. Combining the CDR3 with reference TRBV2 and TRBJ2-7 gives the whole variable domain EPEVTQTPSHQVTQMGQEVILRCVPISNHLYFYWYRQILGQKVEFLVSFYNNEISEKSEIFDDQFSVERPDGSNFTLKIRSTKLEDSAMYFCASSPRVGYEQYFGPGTRLTVT.

This clonotype was seen many times. A junction end diverges from the germline sequence, so it may reflect a read error. J is TRBJ1-1 and V is TRBV20-1; D gene uncertain. Per the germline V gene, CDR1 is DFQATT and CDR2 is SNEGSKA (reference sequence). The CDR3 has 13 residues. The CDR3, as DNA: TGCAGTGGCCCCGACACCATGAACACTGAAGTTTTCTTT. Amino acids: CSGPDTMNTEVFF.

In its sample, this clonotype was seen a few times. The V and J genes are TRBV27 and TRBJ2-7, with 7 nucleotides matching TRBD2. V trimming: 6 bases; J trimming: 4 bases; junction bases outside the gene matches: 6. Germline V gene lookup returns CDR1 MNHEY and CDR2 SMNVEV (reference sequence). The CDR3 sequence is 13 residues long. CDR3 sequence (DNA): TGTGCCAGCAGGGCGGGAGTAGGGTACGAGCAGTACTTC. This sequence encodes CASRAGVGYEQYF.

This clonotype was seen only a few times. V and J are TRBV6-5 and TRBJ2-3, with D perhaps matching TRBD2 (6 bases). CDR1 is MNHEY, CDR2 SVGAGI, per germline. The CDR3 length is 16 residues. The V gene lost 5 bases and the J gene lost 0 bases, with 15 bases spanning the gap. Here the CDR3 DNA reads TGTGCCAGCAGTCCGGGCCGACTAGGTAGCACAGATACGCAGTATTTT. It is translated as CASSPGRLGSTDTQYF.

The chain recombines TRBV7-9 with TRBJ2-7; the D gene is possibly TRBD1 (5 bases). CDR3 length: 15 residues. V lost 5 bases to trimming and J lost 2 bases, with 16 bases between them. Germline V gene sequence: CDR1 SEHNR, CDR2 FQNEAQ (reference sequence). As DNA, the CDR3 is TGTGCCAGCAGCCCCCCGAACGACAGAGCCTACGAGCAGTACTTC. Translated: CASSPPNDRAYEQYF.

The chain carries TRBV6-5 and TRBJ2-2; 7 bases align to TRBD1. This CDR3 region has 16 residues. Trimming removed 6 bases from V and 0 bases from J; junction bases left unmatched: 7. The germline gives CDR1 MNHEY, CDR2 SVGAGI. The CDR3 protein is CASRFRDSPNTGELFF. For the CDR3, the DNA is TGTGCCAGCAGATTTCGGGACAGCCCGAACACCGGGGAGCTGTTTTTT.

This clonotype occurred many times. Here the CDR3 DNA reads TGTGCCAGCAGCTCCCTAGGCGGACAGGTCTACGAGCAGTACTTC. This encodes CASSSLGGQVYEQYF. This chain links TRBV7-9 with TRBJ2-7; TRBD1 matches at 7 bases. Germline CDR1 and CDR2: SEHNR and FQNEAQ (reference sequence). Trimming removed 4 bases from V and 3 bases from J; junction bases left unmatched: 9. The CDR3 length is 15 residues.

On this clonotype itself: It may be a read error: a sequence one base away is much more abundant. The CDR3 does not close with the conserved phenylalanine or tryptophan, likely indicating a read error. The chain links TRBV20-1 to TRBJ2-3; TRBD2 matches 11 bases. V lost 5 bases to trimming and J lost 0 bases; unmatched junction nucleotides: 7. CDR3 length: 16 residues. Germline CDR1 reads DFQATT; CDR2 reads SNEGSKA (reference sequence). CDR3 DNA: TGCAGTGCTGAAGCCACTAGCGGGGGAAGCACAGATACGCAGTATATT. Translation gives CSAEATSGGSTDTQYI.

This clonotype was seen only a few times. The chain uses TRBV6-5 and TRBJ2-7; 10 bases match TRBD1. The CDR3 is 15 residues long. The J segment lost 5 bases and the V segment lost 0 bases, leaving 4 bases of the junction unmatched. Germline CDR1 MNHEY, CDR2 SVGAGI. As DNA, the CDR3 is TGTGCCAGCAGTTACTCGATGGGACAGGGGAACGAGCAGTACTTC. Protein sequence: CASSYSMGQGNEQYF.

This clonotype was counted at least ten times. The gene calls are TRBV5-4 and TRBJ2-2, with 8 bases identical to TRBD1. Germline V gives CDR1 SGHNT, CDR2 YYREEE (reference sequence). V shed 4 bases, J shed 3 bases, and the junction held 5 bases outside the gene matches. CDR3 length equals 15 residues. CDR3 region: CASSLMTGDTGELFF. The CDR3 nucleotides read TGTGCCAGCAGCCTAATGACAGGGGACACCGGGGAGCTGTTTTTT.